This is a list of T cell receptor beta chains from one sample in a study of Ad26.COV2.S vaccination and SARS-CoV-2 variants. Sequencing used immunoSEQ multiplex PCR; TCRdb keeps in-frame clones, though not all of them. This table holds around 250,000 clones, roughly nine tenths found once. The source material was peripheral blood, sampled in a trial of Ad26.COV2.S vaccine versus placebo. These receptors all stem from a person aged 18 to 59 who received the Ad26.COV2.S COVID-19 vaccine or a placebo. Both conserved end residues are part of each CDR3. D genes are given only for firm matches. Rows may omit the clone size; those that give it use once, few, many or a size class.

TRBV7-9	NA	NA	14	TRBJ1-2	CASSLSADRGVDTF	TGTGCCAGCAGCTTATCCGCAGACCGAGGGGTGGACACCTTC
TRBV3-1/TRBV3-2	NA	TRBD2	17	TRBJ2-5	CASSPGTSGGIQETQYF	TGTGCCAGCAGCCCCGGGACTAGCGGGGGTATCCAAGAGACCCAGTACTTC
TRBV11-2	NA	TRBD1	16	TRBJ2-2	CASSLDLGQGIGELFF	TGTGCCAGCAGCTTAGATTTGGGACAGGGAATCGGGGAGCTGTTTTTT
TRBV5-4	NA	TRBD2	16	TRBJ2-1	CASSLRLLAGYNEQFF	TGTGCCAGCAGTCTCCGGTTACTAGCGGGATACAATGAGCAGTTCTTC
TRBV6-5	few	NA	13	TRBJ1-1	CASSYSRNTEAFF	TGTGCCAGCAGTTACTCCAGGAACACTGAAGCTTTCTTT
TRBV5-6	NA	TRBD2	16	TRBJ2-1	CASSRYVAGGSGEQFF	TGTGCCAGCAGCCGCTACGTAGCGGGAGGCTCGGGAGAGCAGTTCTTC
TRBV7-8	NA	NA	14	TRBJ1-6	CASSLNSDNSPLHF	TGTGCCAGCAGCTTAAACTCAGACAATTCACCCCTCCACTTT
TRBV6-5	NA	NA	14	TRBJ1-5	CASSSYRADQPQHF	TGTGCCAGCAGTTCCTACAGGGCGGATCAGCCCCAGCATTTT
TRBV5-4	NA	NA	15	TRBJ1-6	CASSLQSSYNSPLHF	TGTGCCAGCAGCCTCCAGAGCTCCTATAATTCACCCCTCCACTTT
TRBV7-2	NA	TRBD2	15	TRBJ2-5	CASSPSGTIQETQYF	TGTGCCAGCAGCCCCTCCGGGACTATCCAAGAGACCCAGTACTTC
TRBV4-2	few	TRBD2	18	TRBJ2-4	CASSQPSTSGGAGNIQYF	TGTGCCAGCAGCCAGCCGTCCACTAGCGGGGGGGCAGGAAACATTCAGTACTTC
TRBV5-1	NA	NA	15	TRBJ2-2	CASSLGFGDTGELFF	TGCGCCAGCAGCTTGGGGTTCGGGGACACCGGGGAGCTGTTTTTT
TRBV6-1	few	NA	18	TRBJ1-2	CASSGDQLGQIINYGYTF	TGTGCCAGCAGTGGGGATCAACTCGGGCAGATTATTAACTATGGCTACACCTTC
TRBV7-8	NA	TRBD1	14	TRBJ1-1	CASSFGTGGTEAFF	TGTGCCAGCAGCTTCGGGACAGGGGGGACTGAAGCTTTCTTT
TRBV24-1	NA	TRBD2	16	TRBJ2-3	CATSDPGLAVTDTQYF	TGTGCCACCAGTGATCCGGGACTAGCCGTCACAGATACGCAGTATTTT
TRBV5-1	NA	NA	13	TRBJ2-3	CAGRDGSTDTQYF	TGCGCCGGCCGGGACGGAAGCACAGATACGCAGTATTTT
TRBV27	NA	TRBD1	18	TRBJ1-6	CASSLSRGPSSYNSPLHF	TGTGCCAGCAGTTTATCGAGGGGGCCGAGCTCCTATAATTCACCCCTCCACTTT
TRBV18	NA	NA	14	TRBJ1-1	CASSPGSGNTEAFF	TGTGCCAGCTCACCTGGGTCGGGGAACACTGAAGCTTTCTTT
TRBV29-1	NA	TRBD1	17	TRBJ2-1	CSADSPGTGYSYNEQFF	TGCAGCGCGGATTCCCCCGGGACAGGATATTCCTACAATGAGCAGTTCTTC
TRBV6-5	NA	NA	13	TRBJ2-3	CASSLGAPDTQYF	TGTGCCAGCAGTTTGGGAGCCCCGGATACGCAGTATTTT
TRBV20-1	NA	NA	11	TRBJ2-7	CSARIGGEQYF	TGCAGTGCTAGGATCGGGGGCGAGCAGTACTTC
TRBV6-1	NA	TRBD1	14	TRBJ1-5	CASNPQGDGQPQHF	TGTGCCAGCAACCCCCAGGGGGACGGTCAGCCCCAGCATTTT
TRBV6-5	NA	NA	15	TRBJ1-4	CASSYSQGANEKLFF	TGTGCCAGCAGTTACTCGCAGGGAGCTAATGAAAAACTGTTTTTT
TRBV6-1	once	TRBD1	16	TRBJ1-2	CASSDPGQGASYGYTF	TGTGCCAGCAGTGACCCTGGACAGGGGGCCTCTTATGGCTACACCTTC
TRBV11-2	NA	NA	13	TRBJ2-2	CASSHLRAGELFF	TGTGCCAGCAGCCACTTGCGGGCCGGGGAGCTGTTTTTT
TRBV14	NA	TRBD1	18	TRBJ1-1	CASSFRDRKIPGNTEAFF	TGTGCCAGCAGCTTCCGGGACAGAAAAATTCCGGGGAACACTGAAGCTTTCTTT
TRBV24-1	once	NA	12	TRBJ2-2	CATSRRTGELFF	TGTGCCACCTCCAGAAGGACCGGGGAGCTGTTTTTT
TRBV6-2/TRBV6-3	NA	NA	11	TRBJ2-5	CASSYGETQYF	TGTGCCAGCAGTTACGGGGAGACCCAGTACTTC
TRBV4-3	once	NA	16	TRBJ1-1	CASSQTHTGMNTEAFF	TGCGCCAGCAGCCAGACCCATACAGGGATGAACACTGAAGCTTTCTTT
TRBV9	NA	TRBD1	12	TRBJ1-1	CASSVGQGDAFF	TGTGCCAGCAGCGTGGGACAGGGCGATGCTTTCTTT
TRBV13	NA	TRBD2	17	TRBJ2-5	CASSNPSLGRGVGTQYF	TGTGCCAGCAGCAATCCTTCCTTAGGACGGGGGGTCGGGACCCAGTACTTC
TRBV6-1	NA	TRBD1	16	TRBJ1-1	CASSDRGRRMNTEAFF	TGTGCCAGCAGTGACAGGGGGCGCAGGATGAACACTGAAGCTTTCTTT